The source of this TCR beta chain is a study of PD-1 blockade in classical Hodgkin lymphoma. Study-level points and caveats: Newly diagnosed patients had baseline TCR diversity that was reportedly lower than that of healthy donors. Only CD4+ TCR diversity, not CD8+, had risen significantly by C4D1.

As to this clone: The antigen is unknown.

The time point was: cycle 4 day 1 (C4D1), after less than seven weeks of nivolumab. Every patient experienced relapse after autologous stem cell transplantation, and brentuximab vedotin exposure varied. From germline, CDR1 is SGHRS and CDR2 YFSETQ. The V end was cut by 4 bases, the J end by 4 bases, with 18 bases between. The CDR3 is made up of 16 amino acids. TCRdb's copy holds only in-frame clones and misses some; the assay was immunoSEQ multiplex PCR. Here the sample spans over 70,000 clones, 90% being singletons. This rearrangement joins TRBV5-1 to TRBJ2-1; a possible D gene is TRBD2 (5 bases). This specimen was peripheral blood mononuclear cells (PBMCs), taken before the fourth cycle of nivolumab. This clonotype was sampled from a human donor with classical Hodgkin lymphoma. CDR3 amino acids: CASSPEYSGFYNEQFF. For the CDR3, the DNA is TGCGCCAGCAGCCCCGAATACAGCGGATTTTACAATGAGCAGTTCTTC.